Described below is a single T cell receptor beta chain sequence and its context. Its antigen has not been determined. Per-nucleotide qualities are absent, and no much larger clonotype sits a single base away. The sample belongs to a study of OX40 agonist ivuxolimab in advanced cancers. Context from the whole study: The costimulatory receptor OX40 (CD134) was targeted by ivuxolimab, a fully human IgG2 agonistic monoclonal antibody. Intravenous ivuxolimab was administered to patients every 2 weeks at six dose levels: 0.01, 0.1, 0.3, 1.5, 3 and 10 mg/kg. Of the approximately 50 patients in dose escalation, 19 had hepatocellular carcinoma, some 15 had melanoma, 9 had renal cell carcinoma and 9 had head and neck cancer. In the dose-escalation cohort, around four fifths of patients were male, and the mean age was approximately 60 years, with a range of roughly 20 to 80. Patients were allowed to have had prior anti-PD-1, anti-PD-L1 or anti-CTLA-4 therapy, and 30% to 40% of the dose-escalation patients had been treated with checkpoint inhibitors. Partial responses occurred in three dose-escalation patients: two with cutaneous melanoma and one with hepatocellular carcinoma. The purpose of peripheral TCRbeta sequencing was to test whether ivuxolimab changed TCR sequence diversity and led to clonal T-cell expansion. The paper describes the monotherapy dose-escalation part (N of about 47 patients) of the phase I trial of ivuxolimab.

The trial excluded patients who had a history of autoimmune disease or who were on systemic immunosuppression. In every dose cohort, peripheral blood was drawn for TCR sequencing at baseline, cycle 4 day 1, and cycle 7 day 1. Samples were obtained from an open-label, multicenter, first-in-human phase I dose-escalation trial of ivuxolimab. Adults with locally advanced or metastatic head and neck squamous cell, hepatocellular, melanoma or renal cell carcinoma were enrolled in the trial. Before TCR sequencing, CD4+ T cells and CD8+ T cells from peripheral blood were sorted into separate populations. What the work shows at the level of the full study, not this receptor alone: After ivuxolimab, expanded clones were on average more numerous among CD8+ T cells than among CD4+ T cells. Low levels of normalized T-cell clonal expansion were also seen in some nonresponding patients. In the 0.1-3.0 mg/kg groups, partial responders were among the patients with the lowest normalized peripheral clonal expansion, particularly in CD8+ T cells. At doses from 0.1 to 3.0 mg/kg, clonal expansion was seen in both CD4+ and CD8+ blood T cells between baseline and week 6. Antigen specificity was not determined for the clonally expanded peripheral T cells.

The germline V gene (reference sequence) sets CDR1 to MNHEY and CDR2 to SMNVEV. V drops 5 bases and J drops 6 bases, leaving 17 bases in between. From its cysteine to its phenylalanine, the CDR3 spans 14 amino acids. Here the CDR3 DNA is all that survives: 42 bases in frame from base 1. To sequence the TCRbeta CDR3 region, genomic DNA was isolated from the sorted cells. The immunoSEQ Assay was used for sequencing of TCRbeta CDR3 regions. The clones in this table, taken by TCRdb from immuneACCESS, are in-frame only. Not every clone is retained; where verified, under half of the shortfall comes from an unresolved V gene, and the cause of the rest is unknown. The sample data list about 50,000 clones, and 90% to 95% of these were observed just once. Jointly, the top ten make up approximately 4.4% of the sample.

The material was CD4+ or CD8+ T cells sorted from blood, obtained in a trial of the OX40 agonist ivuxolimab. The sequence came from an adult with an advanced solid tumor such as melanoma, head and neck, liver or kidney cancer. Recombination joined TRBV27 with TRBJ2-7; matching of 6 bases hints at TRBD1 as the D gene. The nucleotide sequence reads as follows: TGTGCCAGCAGTCTAGGGGGTGTGGGTACCGAGCAGTACTTC. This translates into CASSLGGVGTEQYF.